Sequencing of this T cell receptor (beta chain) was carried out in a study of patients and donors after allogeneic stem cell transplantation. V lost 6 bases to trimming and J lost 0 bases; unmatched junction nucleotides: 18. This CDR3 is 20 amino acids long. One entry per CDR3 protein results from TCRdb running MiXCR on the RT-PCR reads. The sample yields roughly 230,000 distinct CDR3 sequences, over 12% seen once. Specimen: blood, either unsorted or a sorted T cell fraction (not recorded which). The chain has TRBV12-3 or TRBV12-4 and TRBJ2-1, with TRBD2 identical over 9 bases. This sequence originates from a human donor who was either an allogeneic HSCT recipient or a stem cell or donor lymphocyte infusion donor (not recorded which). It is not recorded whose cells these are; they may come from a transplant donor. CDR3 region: CASSTLALGGRGNSYNEQFF. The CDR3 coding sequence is TGTGCCAGCAGCACGCTAGCGCTCGGCGGGAGGGGGAACTCCTACAATGAGCAGTTCTTC.